This T cell receptor beta chain is drawn from a study of cytomegalovirus exposure and HLA in healthy donors. Primers for the PCR totalled 60 Vbeta and 13 Jbeta. Method: immunoSEQ multiplex PCR; TCRdb's copy keeps in-frame clones and lacks some. The table records approximately 160,000 clones, around 68% of them present only once. The clonotype originates from a man aged 50 or older in good health and CMV-seronegative. Sample: PBMCs.

CDR3 sequence: CASSPTGGSSYEQYF. CDR3 coding DNA: TGTGCCAGCAGCCCAACAGGGGGTAGCTCCTACGAGCAGTACTTC. The chain employs TRBV11-1 and TRBJ2-7; 8 positions agree with TRBD1. The CDR3 spans 15 residues. Per germline, CDR1 SGHAT and CDR2 FQDESV (reference sequence). J lost 0 bases, V lost 5 bases, and 6 bases had no gene match.